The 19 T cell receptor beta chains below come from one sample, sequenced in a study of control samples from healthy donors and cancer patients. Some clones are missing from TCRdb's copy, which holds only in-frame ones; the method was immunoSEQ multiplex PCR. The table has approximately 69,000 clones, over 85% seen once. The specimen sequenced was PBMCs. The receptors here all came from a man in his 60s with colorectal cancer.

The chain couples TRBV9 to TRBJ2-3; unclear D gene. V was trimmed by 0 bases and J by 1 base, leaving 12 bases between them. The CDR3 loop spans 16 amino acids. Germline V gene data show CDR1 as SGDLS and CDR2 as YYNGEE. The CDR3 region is CASSVVSNPGTDTQYF. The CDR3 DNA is TGTGCCAGCAGCGTAGTATCTAACCCGGGCACAGATACGCAGTATTTT.

As DNA, the CDR3 is TGTGCCAGCAGCGTAGTAGACAGGACCTATAGCTCCTACAATGAGCAGTTCTTC. It is translated as CASSVVDRTYSSYNEQFF. This chain connects TRBV9 to TRBJ2-1; a possible D gene is TRBD1 (6 bases). V gave up 0 bases and J gave up 0 bases, with 16 bases separating them. The germline V gene encodes CDR1 SGDLS and CDR2 YYNGEE. This CDR3 contains 18 residues.

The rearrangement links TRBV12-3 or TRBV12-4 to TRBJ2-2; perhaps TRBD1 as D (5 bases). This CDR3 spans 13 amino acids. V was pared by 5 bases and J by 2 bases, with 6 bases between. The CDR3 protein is CASSDSNTGELFF. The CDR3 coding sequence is TGTGCCAGCAGTGACAGTAACACCGGGGAGCTGTTTTTT.

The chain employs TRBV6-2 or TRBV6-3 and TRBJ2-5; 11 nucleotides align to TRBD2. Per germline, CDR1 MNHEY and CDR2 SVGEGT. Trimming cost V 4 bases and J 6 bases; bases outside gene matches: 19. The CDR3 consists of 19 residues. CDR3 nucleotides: TGTGCCAGCAGTTCAAACCCCGGGACTAGCGGCTCTAGTAGGAAGACCCAGTACTTC. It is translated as CASSSNPGTSGSSRKTQYF.

In nucleotides, the CDR3 is TGTGCCAGCCAGGTGGGCAGCAATCAGCCCCAGCATTTT. Protein product: CASQVGSNQPQHF. This chain connects TRBV19 to TRBJ1-5; D gene uncertain. The ends were cut back, 9 bases at V and 1 base at J, with 10 bases in the middle. The length of the CDR3 is 13 residues. Germline CDR1 is LNHDA and CDR2 is SQIVND (reference sequence).

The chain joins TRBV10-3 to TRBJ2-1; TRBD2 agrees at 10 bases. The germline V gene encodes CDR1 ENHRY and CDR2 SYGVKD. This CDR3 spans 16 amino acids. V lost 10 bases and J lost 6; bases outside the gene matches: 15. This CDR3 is CATGGTSDLRGNEQFF. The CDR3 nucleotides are TGTGCCACGGGGGGGACTAGCGACCTTCGGGGCAATGAGCAGTTCTTC.

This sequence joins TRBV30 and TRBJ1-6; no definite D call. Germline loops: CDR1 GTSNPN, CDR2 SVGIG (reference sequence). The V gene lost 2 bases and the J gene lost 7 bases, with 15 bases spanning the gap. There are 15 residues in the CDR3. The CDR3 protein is CAWSTPPFGNSPLHF. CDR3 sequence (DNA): TGTGCCTGGAGTACCCCCCCGTTTGGGAATTCACCCCTCCACTTT.

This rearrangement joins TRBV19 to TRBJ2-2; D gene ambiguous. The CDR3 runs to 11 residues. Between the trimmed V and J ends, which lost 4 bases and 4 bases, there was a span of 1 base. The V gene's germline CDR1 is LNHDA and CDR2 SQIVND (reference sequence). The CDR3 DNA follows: TGTGCCAGTAGTAGCACCGGGGAGCTGTTTTTT. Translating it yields CASSSTGELFF.

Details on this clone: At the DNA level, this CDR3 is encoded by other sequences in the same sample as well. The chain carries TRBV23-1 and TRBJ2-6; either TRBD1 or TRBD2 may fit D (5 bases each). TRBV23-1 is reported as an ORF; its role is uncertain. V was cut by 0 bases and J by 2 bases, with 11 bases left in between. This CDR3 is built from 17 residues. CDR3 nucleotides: TGCGCCAGCAGTCAATCGCTTGGGGGTCCTGGGGCCAACGTCCTGACTTTC. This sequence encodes CASSQSLGGPGANVLTF.

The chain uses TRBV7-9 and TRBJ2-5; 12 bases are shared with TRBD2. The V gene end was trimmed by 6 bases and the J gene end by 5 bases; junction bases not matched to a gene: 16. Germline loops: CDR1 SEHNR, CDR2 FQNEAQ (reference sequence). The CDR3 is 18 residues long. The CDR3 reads CASSHTQTSGGLVETQYF. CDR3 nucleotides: TGTGCCAGCAGTCACACCCAAACTAGCGGGGGGCTGGTGGAGACCCAGTACTTC.

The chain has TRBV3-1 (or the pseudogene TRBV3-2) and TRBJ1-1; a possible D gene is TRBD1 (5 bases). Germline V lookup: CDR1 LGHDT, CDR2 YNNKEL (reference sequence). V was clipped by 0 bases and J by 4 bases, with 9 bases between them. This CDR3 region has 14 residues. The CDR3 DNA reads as TGTGCCAGCAGCCAAGATGCGGGGGGCACTGAAGCTTTCTTT. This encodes CASSQDAGGTEAFF.

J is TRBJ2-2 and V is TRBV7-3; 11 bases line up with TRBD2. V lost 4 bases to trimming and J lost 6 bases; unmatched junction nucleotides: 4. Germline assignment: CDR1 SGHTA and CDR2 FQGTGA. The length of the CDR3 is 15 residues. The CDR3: CASSSLAGGPGELFF. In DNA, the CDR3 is TGTGCCAGCAGCTCCTTAGCGGGGGGGCCCGGGGAGCTGTTTTTT.

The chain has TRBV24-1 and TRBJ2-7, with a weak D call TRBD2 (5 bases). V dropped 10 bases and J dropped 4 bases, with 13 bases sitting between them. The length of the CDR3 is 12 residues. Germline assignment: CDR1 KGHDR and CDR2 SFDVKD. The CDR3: CATSEDGYEQYF. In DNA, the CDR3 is TGTGCCACTAGCGAAGATGGGTACGAGCAGTACTTC.

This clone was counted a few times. CDR3 coding DNA: TGTGCCAGCAGCGCAACAGGGTCCTCCTACGAGCAGTACTTC. Its protein product is CASSATGSSYEQYF. The rearrangement uses TRBV9 and TRBJ2-7, with a possible D match to TRBD1 (6 bases). Deletions cut 3 bases from V and 0 bases from J, with 10 bases between. Germline V gene data show CDR1 as SGDLS and CDR2 as YYNGEE. This CDR3 contains 14 residues.

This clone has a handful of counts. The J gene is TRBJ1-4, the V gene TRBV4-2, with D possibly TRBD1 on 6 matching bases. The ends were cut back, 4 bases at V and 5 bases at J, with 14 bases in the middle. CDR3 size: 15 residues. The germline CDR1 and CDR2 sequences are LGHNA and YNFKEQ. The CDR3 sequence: CASSPRVQGNEKLFF. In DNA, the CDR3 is TGTGCCAGCAGCCCCAGGGTCCAGGGGAATGAAAAACTGTTTTTT.

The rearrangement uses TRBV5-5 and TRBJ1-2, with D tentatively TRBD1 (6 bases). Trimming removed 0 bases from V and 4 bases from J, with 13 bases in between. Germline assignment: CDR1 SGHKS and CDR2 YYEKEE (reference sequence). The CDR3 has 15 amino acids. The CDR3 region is CASSLVYRAPYGYTF. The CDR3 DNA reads TGTGCCAGCAGCTTGGTTTACAGGGCGCCCTATGGCTACACCTTC.

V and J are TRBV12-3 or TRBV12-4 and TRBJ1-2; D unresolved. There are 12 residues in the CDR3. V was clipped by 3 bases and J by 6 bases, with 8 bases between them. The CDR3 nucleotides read TGTGCCAGCAGTTTGGGCAGACATGGCTACACCTTC. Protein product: CASSLGRHGYTF.

Here the CDR3 DNA reads TGTGCCAGCAGCTTAGTTATACACGGGAACTATGGCTACACCTTC. Translation gives CASSLVIHGNYGYTF. The V and J genes are TRBV7-9 and TRBJ1-2; no clear D. The germline V gene has CDR1 SEHNR and CDR2 FQNEAQ (reference sequence). Between the trimmed V and J ends, which lost 1 base and 2 bases, there was a span of 11 bases. This CDR3 is 15 amino acids long.

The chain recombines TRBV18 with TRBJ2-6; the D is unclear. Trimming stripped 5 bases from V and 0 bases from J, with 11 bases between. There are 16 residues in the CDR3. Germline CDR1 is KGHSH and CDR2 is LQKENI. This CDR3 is CASSASRTSGANVLTF. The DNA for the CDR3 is TGTGCCAGCTCAGCCAGTCGGACCTCTGGGGCCAACGTCCTGACTTTC.